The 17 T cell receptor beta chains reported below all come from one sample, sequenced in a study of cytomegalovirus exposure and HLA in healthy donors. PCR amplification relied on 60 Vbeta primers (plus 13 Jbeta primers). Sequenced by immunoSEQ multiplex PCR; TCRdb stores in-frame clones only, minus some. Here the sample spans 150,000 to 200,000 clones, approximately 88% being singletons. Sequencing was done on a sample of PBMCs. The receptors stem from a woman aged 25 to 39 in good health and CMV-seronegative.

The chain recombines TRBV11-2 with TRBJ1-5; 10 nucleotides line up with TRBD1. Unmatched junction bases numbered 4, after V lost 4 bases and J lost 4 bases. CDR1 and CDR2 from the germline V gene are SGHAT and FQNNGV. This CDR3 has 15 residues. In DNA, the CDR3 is TGTGCCAGCAGCTCGGGACAGGGGTATAATCAGCCCCAGCATTTT. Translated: CASSSGQGYNQPQHF.

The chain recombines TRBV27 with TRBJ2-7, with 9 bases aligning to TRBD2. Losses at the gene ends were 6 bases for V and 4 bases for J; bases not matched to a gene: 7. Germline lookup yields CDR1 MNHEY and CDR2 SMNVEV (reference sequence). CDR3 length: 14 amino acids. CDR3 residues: CASRAGGRGYEQYF. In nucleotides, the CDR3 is TGTGCCAGCAGGGCGGGGGGGCGCGGGTACGAGCAGTACTTC.

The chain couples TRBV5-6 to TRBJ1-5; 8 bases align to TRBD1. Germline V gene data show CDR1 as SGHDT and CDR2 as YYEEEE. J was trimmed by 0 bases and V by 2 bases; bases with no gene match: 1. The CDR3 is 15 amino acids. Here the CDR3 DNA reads TGTGCCAGCAGCTTACAGGGGGGTAGCAATCAGCCCCAGCATTTT. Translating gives CASSLQGGSNQPQHF.

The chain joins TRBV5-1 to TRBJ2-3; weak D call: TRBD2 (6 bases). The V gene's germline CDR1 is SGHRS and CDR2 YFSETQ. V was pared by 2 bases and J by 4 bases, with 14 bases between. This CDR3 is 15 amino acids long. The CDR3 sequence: CASSFPGEVADTQYF. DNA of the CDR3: TGCGCCAGCAGCTTCCCGGGAGAGGTGGCAGATACGCAGTATTTT. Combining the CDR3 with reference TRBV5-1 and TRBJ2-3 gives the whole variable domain KAGVTQTPRYLIKTRGQQVTLSCSPISGHRSVSWYQQTPGQGLQFLFEYFSETQRNKGNFPGRFSGRQFSNSRSEMNVSTLELGDSALYLCASSFPGEVADTQYFGPGTRLTVL.

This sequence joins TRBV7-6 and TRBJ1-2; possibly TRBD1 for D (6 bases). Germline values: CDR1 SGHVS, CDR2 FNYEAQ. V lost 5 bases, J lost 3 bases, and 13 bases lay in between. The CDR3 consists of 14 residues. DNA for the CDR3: TGTGCCAGCAGCCCCCCGGACAGATACTATGGCTACACCTTC. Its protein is CASSPPDRYYGYTF.

CDR3 amino acids: CASSLIGGGPSGELFF. CDR3 DNA: TGTGCCAGCAGCTTAATCGGCGGGGGACCATCCGGGGAGCTGTTTTTT. The chain couples TRBV11-2 to TRBJ2-2; 7 bases map to TRBD2. The CDR3 runs to 16 residues. J gave up 6 bases and V 2 bases, and 9 bases lay outside the gene matches. Germline values: CDR1 SGHAT, CDR2 FQNNGV.

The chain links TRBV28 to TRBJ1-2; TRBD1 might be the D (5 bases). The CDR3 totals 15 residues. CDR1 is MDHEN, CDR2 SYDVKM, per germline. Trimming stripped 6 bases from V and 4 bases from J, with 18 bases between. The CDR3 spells CASRFPMGGLYGYTF. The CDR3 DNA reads TGTGCCAGCAGGTTCCCCATGGGGGGACTCTATGGCTACACCTTC.

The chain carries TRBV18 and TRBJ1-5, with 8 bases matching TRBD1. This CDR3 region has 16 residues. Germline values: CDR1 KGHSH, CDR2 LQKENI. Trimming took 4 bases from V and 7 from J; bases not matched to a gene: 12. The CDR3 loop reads CASSLQGQGASQPQHF. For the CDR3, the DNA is TGTGCCAGCTCACTACAGGGGCAGGGGGCATCACAGCCCCAGCATTTT.

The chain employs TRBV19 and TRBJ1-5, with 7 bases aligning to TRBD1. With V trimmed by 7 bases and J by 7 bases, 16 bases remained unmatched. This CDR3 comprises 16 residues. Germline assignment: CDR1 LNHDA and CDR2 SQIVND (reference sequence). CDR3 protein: CASTISPTGVRQPQHF. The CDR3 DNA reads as TGTGCCAGTACCATATCACCCACAGGGGTTCGGCAGCCCCAGCATTTT.

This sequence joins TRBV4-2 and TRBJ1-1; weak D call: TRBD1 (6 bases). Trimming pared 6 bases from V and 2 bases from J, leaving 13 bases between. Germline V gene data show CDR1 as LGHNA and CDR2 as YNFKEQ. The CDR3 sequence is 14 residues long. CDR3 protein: CASRMGDINTEAFF. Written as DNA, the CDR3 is TGTGCCAGCAGGATGGGGGACATAAACACTGAAGCTTTCTTT.

CDR3 coding DNA: TGTGCCAGCACCCGTAGCGGGAGCACAGATACGCAGTATTTT. Amino acid sequence: CASTRSGSTDTQYF. The chain has TRBV6-6 and TRBJ2-3, with 7 positions matching TRBD2. The CDR3 is 14 amino acids. J lost 0 bases, V lost 7 bases, and 4 bases had no gene match. CDR1 is MNHNY and CDR2 is SVGAGI in the germline V gene (reference sequence).

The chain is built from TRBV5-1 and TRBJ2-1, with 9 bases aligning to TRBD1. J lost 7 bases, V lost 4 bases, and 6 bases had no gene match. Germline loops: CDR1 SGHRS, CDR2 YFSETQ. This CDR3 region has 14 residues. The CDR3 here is CASSRDRARNEQFF. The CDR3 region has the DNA TGCGCCAGCAGCCGGGACAGGGCACGGAATGAGCAGTTCTTC.

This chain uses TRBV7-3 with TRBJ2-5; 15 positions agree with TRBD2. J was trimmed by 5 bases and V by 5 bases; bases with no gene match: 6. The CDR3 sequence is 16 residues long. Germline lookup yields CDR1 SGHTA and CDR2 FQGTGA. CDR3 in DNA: TGTGCCAGCAGCAGGGGGACTAGCGGGAGGAGTGAGACCCAGTACTTC. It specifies CASSRGTSGRSETQYF.

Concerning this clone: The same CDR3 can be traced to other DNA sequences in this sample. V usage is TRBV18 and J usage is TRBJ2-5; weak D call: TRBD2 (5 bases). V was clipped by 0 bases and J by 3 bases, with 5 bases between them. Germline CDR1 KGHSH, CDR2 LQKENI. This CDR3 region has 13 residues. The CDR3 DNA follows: TGTGCCAGCTCACCACCTAGCGAAGAGACCCAGTACTTC. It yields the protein CASSPPSEETQYF.

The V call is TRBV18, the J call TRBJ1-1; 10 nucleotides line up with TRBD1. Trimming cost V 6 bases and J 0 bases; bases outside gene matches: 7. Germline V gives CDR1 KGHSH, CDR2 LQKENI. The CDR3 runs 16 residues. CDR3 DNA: TGTGCCAGCTCGACGGGGACAGGGGACATGAACACTGAAGCTTTCTTT. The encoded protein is CASSTGTGDMNTEAFF.

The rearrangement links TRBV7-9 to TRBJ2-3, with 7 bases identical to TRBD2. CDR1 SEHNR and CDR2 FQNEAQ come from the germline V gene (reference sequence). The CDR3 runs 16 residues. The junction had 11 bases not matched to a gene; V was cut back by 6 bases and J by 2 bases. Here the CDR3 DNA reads TGTGCCAGCAGTCCAGGGCCAGGGAGGGACACAGATACGCAGTATTTT. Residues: CASSPGPGRDTDTQYF.

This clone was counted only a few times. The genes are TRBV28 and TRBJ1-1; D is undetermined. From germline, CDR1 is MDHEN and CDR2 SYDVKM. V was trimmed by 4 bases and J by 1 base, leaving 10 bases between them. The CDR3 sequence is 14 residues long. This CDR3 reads CASSSLRGNTEAFF. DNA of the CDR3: TGTGCCAGCAGTTCCCTTCGGGGGAACACTGAAGCTTTCTTT.